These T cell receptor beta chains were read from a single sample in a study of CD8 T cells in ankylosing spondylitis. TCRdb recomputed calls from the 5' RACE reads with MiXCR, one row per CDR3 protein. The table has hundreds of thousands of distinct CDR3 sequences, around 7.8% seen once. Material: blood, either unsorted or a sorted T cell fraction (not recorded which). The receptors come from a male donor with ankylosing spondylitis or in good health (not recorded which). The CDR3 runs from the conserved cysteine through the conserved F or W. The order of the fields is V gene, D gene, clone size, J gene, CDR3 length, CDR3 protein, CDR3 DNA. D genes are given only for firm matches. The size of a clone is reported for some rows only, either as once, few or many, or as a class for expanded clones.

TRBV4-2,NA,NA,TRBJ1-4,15,CASSQDRTSNEKLFF,TGTGCCAGCAGCCAAGATAGGACATCTAATGAAAAACTGTTTTTT
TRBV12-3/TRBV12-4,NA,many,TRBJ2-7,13,CASSLTDSYEQYF,TGTGCCAGCAGTTTAACAGACTCCTACGAGCAGTACTTC
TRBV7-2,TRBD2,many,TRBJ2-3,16,CASSSRRGGASDTQYF,TGTGCCAGCAGCTCTAGACGCGGGGGGGCATCGGATACGCAGTATTTT
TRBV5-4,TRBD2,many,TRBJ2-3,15,CASSFAAGGETTQYF,TGTGCCAGCAGCTTCGCAGCGGGGGGTGAGACTACGCAGTATTTT
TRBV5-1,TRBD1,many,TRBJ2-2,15,CASSSGTGVTGELFF,TGCGCCAGCAGCTCCGGGACAGGGGTCACCGGGGAGCTGTTTTTT
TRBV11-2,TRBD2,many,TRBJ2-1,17,CASSLEGLAGAYNEQFF,TGTGCCAGCAGCTTAGAAGGACTAGCGGGGGCCTACAATGAGCAGTTCTTC
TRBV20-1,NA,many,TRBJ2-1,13,CSANSASYNEQFF,TGCAGTGCTAATTCGGCCTCCTACAATGAGCAGTTCTTC
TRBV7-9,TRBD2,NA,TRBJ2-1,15,CASSFPGLARNEQFF,TGTGCCAGCAGCTTCCCGGGACTAGCGAGAAATGAGCAGTTCTTC
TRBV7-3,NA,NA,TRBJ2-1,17,CASSLTRTAANYNEQFF,TGTGCCAGCAGCTTAACCCGGACCGCTGCAAACTACAATGAGCAGTTCTTC
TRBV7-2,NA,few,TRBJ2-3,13,CASSSSPGDTQYF,TGTGCCAGCAGCTCTTCCCCCGGGGATACGCAGTATTTT
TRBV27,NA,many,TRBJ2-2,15,CASSPRDRNTGELFF,TGTGCCAGCAGTCCGCGGGACAGGAACACCGGGGAGCTGTTTTTT
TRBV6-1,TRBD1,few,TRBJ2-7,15,CASSRSPGQLNEQYF,TGTGCCAGCAGCCGCTCTCCGGGACAGCTAAACGAGCAGTACTTC
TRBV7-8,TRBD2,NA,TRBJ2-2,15,CASSFSGRGTGELFF,TGTGCCAGCAGCTTTAGCGGGAGGGGAACCGGGGAGCTGTTTTTT
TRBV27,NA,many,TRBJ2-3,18,CASKFMTGILARTDTQYF,TGTGCCAGCAAGTTTATGACAGGGATCCTAGCGAGAACAGATACGCAGTATTTT
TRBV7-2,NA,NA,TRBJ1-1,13,CASSPRGQQKAFF,TGTGCCAGCAGCCCAAGGGGCCAACAGAAAGCTTTCTTT
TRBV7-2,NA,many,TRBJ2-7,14,CASSRLGGSYEQYF,TGTGCCAGCAGCCGACTCGGGGGTTCCTACGAGCAGTACTTC
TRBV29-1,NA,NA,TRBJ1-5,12,CSVVVRGQPQHF,TGCAGCGTTGTTGTCAGGGGTCAGCCCCAGCATTTT
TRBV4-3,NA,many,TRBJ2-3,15,CASSQDVSRTDTQYF,TGCGCCAGCAGCCAAGACGTGTCCCGCACAGATACGCAGTATTTT
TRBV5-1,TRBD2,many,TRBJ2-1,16,CASSLALGGRAFEQFF,TGCGCCAGCAGCTTGGCCTTGGGAGGGAGGGCCTTTGAGCAGTTCTTC
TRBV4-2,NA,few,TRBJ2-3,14,CASSQGGEGDTQYF,TGTGCCAGCAGCCAAGGGGGGGAAGGGGATACGCAGTATTTT
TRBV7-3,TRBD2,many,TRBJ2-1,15,CASSDPGLARNEQFF,TGTGCCAGCAGCGATCCGGGACTAGCGAGGAATGAGCAGTTCTTC
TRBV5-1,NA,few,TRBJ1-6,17,CASSFAQGTSYNSPLHF,TGCGCCAGCAGCTTTGCGCAAGGGACCTCCTATAATTCACCCCTCCACTTT
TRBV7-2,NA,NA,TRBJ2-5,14,CASSSGPLNRLQYF,TGTGCCAGCAGCTCGGGACCCCTCAATCGCCTCCAGTACTTC
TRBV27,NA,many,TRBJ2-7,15,CASMGRVSGFKEQYF,TGTGCCAGCATGGGGCGGGTTTCGGGCTTTAAAGAGCAGTACTTC
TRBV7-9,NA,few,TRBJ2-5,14,CASSHGRNQETQYF,TGTGCCAGCAGCCACGGACGCAACCAAGAGACCCAGTACTTC
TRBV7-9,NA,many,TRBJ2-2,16,CASSDSKGASAGELFF,TGTGCCAGCAGCGACTCTAAAGGTGCATCGGCCGGGGAGCTGTTTTTT
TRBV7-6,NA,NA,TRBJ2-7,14,CASSLEVGSYEQYF,TGTGCCAGCAGCTTAGAAGTCGGGTCCTACGAGCAGTACTTC
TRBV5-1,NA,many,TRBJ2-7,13,CASSLSGGDEQYF,TGCGCCAGCAGCTTGAGTGGGGGCGACGAGCAGTACTTC
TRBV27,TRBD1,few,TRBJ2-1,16,CASSLLDRGLRSEQFF,TGTGCCAGCAGTTTATTAGACAGGGGGTTGCGCAGTGAGCAGTTCTTC
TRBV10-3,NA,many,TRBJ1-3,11,CAIPDGNTIYF,TGTGCCATCCCTGACGGAAACACCATATATTTT
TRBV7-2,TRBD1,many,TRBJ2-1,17,CASSLLARTPGGNEQFF,TGTGCCAGCAGCTTACTCGCACGGACGCCAGGGGGTAATGAGCAGTTCTTC
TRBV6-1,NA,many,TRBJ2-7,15,CASSEWGGGFSEQYF,TGTGCCAGCAGTGAATGGGGCGGAGGCTTCTCCGAGCAGTACTTC
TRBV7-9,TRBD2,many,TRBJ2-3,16,CASSRIERGGRDTQYF,TGTGCCAGCAGCCGAATAGAGCGGGGGGGCCGAGATACGCAGTATTTT
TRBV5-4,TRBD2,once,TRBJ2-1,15,CASSKREFSYNEQFF,TGTGCCAGCAGCAAGCGGGAGTTTTCCTACAATGAGCAGTTCTTC
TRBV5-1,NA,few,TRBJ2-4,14,CASSLGSRPSIQYF,TGCGCCAGCAGCTTGGGTAGCCGCCCTAGCATTCAGTACTTC
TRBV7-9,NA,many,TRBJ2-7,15,CASSLGTGSSYEQYF,TGTGCCAGCAGCTTAGGGACGGGGAGTTCCTACGAGCAGTACTTC
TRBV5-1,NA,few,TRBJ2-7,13,CASSPRSGLEQYF,TGCGCCAGCAGCCCGCGATCGGGGCTTGAGCAGTACTTC